Detailed here is one TCR beta chain. Its antigen remains unknown. The data derive from a study of cytomegalovirus exposure and HLA in healthy donors. Germline values: CDR1 SGHTA, CDR2 FQGTGA. The CDR3 is 13 amino acids. V was pared by 5 bases and J by 4 bases, with 11 bases between. The PCR used 60 Vbeta and 13 Jbeta primers. In the authors' methods: A later analysis counted 80 million or so unique TCR beta chains, roughly 11 million shared. Profiling relied on immunoSEQ multiplex PCR, and the TCRdb table lists in-frame clones only, not all of them. D and trimming were read from the DNA, whereas the V and J calls and clone size are those reported in that table. Altogether some 120,000 clones are present, roughly 74% being singletons, with the ten largest covering over 3.5%. Broader study findings: Across all donors, roughly uniform sequencing depth was an assumption of the presence/absence analyses.

This receptor was taken from a woman aged 50 to 65 in good health and CMV-seropositive. The V and J genes are TRBV7-3 and TRBJ1-1; D is uncertain. Material for sequencing was PBMCs. This CDR3 is CASSPSAGTEAFF. CDR3 nucleotide sequence: TGTGCCAGCAGCCCGTCGGCGGGCACTGAAGCTTTCTTT.